This paragraph covers one T cell receptor (beta chain) sequence. Antigen unknown. Per the germline V gene, CDR1 is SGHDN and CDR2 is FVKESK. V was trimmed by 4 bases and J by 10 bases, leaving 14 bases between them. The CDR3 sequence is 14 residues long. Every one of the donors was a Caucasian adult that lived in Nashville, Tennessee. This specimen comes from a study of shared clonotypes between healthy human individuals. For the study at large: Donor ages ranged 18 to 49 years: a couple of women, a few men. Overall study results and limits: Tissue TCR repertoires likely differ from these blood-only repertoires. Generally, naive subsets came out with larger estimated richness than memory subsets.

Clones were read by immunoSEQ multiplex PCR, and TCRdb kept only the in-frame ones, dropping some. The sample lists approximately 2,000,000 clones; roughly 90% were seen once. The chain joins TRBV14 to TRBJ1-6; no firm D call. The sequence derives from a man younger than 35 in good health. Some clones in this sample may be carry-over from other donors' samples. Sequencing was done on a sample of naive CD4+ T cells from PBMCs. Subset reported: CD45RA+ positively selected. The CDR3 bases are TGTGCCAGCAGCCGGACCTTTACTGGGTCACCCCTCCACTTT. Its protein is CASSRTFTGSPLHF.